This TCR beta chain came from a study of cytomegalovirus exposure and HLA in healthy donors. Study outcomes and limitations: The authors later found TCR association rates varying by HLA locus, with DRB1 most and HLA-C fewest. The records held CMV serostatus as the only immune exposure information.

With 60 Vbeta and 13 Jbeta primers, the PCR was carried out. Here immunoSEQ multiplex PCR was the method, and the copy in TCRdb shows in-frame clones only, minus some. The sample includes 40,000 to 55,000 clones, roughly 72% of them seen just once. Among the donors, all were healthy bone marrow donors. This clone has a handful of counts. The target antigen is unknown. The sequenced sample consisted of PBMCs. The TCR sequence derives from a woman aged 50 to 60 in good health and CMV-seronegative.

In nucleotides, the CDR3 is TGCGCCAGCAGCCTGACAGGGGGCACTGAAGCTTTCTTT. Its translation: CASSLTGGTEAFF. The chain recombines TRBV5-1 with TRBJ1-1; 9 nucleotides line up with TRBD1. This CDR3 has 13 amino acids. Germline values: CDR1 SGHRS, CDR2 YFSETQ. V trimming: 4 bases; J trimming: 4 bases; junction bases outside the gene matches: 2. The variable domain in full, completed from reference TRBV5-1 and TRBJ1-1, reads KAGVTQTPRYLIKTRGQQVTLSCSPISGHRSVSWYQQTPGQGLQFLFEYFSETQRNKGNFPGRFSGRQFSNSRSEMNVSTLELGDSALYLCASSLTGGTEAFFGQGTRLTVV.